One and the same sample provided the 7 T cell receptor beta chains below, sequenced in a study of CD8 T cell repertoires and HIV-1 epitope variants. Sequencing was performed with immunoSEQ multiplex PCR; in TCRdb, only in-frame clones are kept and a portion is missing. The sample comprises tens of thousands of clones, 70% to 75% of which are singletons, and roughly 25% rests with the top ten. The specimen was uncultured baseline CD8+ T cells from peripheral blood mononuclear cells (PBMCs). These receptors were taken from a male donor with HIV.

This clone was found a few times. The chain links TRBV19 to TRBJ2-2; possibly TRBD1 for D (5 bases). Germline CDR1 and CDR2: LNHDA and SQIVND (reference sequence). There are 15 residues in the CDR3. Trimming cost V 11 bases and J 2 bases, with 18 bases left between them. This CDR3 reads CAAKRGTANTGELFF. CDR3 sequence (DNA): TGTGCCGCCAAAAGGGGCACGGCCAACACCGGGGAGCTGTTTTTT. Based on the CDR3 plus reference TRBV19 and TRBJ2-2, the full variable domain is DGGITQSPKYLFRKEGQNVTLSCEQNLNHDAMYWYRQDPGQGLRLIYYSQIVNDFQKGDIAEGYSVSREKKESFPLTVTSAQKNPTAFYLCAAKRGTANTGELFFGEGSRLTVL.

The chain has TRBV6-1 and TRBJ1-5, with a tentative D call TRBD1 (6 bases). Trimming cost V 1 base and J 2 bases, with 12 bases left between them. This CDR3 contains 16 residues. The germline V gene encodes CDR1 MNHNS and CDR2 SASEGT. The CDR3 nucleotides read TGTGCCAGCAGTGAAGGGACACAGGGCCGCAATCAGCCCCAGCATTTT. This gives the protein CASSEGTQGRNQPQHF.

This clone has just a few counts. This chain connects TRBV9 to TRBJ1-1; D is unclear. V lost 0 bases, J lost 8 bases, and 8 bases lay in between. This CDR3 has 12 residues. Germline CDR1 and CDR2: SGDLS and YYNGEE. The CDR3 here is CASSVEVGEAFF. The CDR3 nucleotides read TGTGCCAGCAGCGTAGAGGTGGGGGAAGCTTTCTTT.

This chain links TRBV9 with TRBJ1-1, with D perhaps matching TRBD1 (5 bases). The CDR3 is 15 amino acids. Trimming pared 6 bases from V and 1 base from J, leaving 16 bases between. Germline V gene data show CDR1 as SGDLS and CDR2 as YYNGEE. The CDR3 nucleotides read TGTGCCAGCAACCCGGACCTCCAGGGGAACACTGAAGCTTTCTTT. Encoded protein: CASNPDLQGNTEAFF.

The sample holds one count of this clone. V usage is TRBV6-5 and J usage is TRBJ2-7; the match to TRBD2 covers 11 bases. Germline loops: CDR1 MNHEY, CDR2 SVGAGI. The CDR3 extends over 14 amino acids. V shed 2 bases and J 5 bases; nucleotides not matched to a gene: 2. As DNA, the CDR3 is TGTGCCAGCAGTTACACTAGCGGGAGACACGAGCAGTACTTC. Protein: CASSYTSGRHEQYF.

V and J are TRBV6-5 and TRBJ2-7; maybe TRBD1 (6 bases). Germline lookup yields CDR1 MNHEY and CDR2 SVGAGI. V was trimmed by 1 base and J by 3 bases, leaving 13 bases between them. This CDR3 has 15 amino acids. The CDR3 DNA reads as TGTGCCAGCAGTTACTTGCCAGGGGTAGGCTACGAGCAGTACTTC. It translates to CASSYLPGVGYEQYF.

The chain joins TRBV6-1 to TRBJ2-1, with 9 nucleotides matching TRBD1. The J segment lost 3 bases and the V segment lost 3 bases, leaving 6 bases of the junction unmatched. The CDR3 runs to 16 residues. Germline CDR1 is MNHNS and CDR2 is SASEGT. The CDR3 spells CASSDGQGMIYNEQFF. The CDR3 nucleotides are TGTGCCAGCAGTGACGGACAGGGGATGATCTACAATGAGCAGTTCTTC.